This entry lists 2 T cell receptor beta chains sequenced from one sample in a study of post-analysis software for immune sequencing data. General study points: In patients, TRBV5-6, TRBV5-1 and TRBV20-1 belonged to five or six TRBV segments found more frequently than in controls.

Unique molecular identifiers were built into the TCR beta cDNA libraries. Via MiXCR, TCRdb re-called the PCR reads, giving one row per CDR3 protein. In the table there are about 460,000 distinct CDR3 sequences, roughly 46% of which are singletons. For these TCRs, the target antigens are not known. The sample comprised blood. These receptors originate from a girl aged 5 to 17 with multiple sclerosis.

This clonotype has a handful of counts. The J gene is TRBJ2-3, the V gene TRBV7-2; a possible D gene is TRBD2 (5 bases). CDR1 and CDR2 from the germline V gene are SGHTA and FQGNSA. V lost 7 bases and J lost 4, with 15 bases in between. The CDR3 is 14 residues long. In DNA, the CDR3 is TGTGCCAGCACCTCTAGCCCGGCCGCAGATACGCAGTATTTT. This encodes CASTSSPAADTQYF.

The chain employs TRBV12-3 or TRBV12-4 and TRBJ1-4; no reliable D call. Trimming left V 2 bases short and J 11 bases short, with 9 bases between. The CDR3 runs 12 residues. CDR3 in amino acids: CASSLRAFKLFF. In DNA, the CDR3 is TGTGCCAGCAGTTTACGCGCTTTTAAACTGTTTTTT.